The TCR beta chain under discussion was sequenced for a study of T cell responses to AZD1222 COVID-19 vaccine. Study-level points and caveats: Unmutated regions of variants are reportedly targeted by nearly half of spike-specific TCRs. After two AZD1222 doses, spike-specific TCR breadth and depth rose versus day 0. Just 5 to 7 people given AZD1222 tested seropositive at baseline. Regions 160-218 and 743-854 held dominance among vaccine-associated CD4 TCRs, which spanned spike.

The CDR3 extends over 14 amino acids. Germline V gene data show CDR1 as MNHEY and CDR2 as SVGAGI. Trimming removed 7 bases at V and 7 bases at J, with 17 bases between. TCRdb's table, derived via immunoSEQ multiplex PCR, lists solely in-frame clones and lacks some. This sample yields 190,000 or so clones, of which 90% to 95% are seen a single time; about 1% belongs to the top ten. In the case of this clone: The antigen is unknown.

The clonotype originates from an adult who received the AZD1222 COVID-19 vaccine. The chain employs TRBV6-5 and TRBJ1-5, with a possible D match to TRBD1 (5 bases). The sequencing here drew on peripheral blood, taken 28 days after the second AZD1222 dose. In DNA form, the CDR3 reads TGTGCCAGCAATTATCCGGGACGAGACCAGCCCCAGCATTTT. Its protein product is CASNYPGRDQPQHF.